This T cell receptor (beta chain) was documented in a study of PD-1 blockade in classical Hodgkin lymphoma. Stated time point: newly diagnosed, previously untreated cHL patient sample. Thawed PBMCs yielded CD4+ T cells through magnetic negative selection. This table comes from immunoSEQ multiplex PCR, and its TCRdb copy is limited to in-frame clones, with some not included. Of about 23,000 clones listed, nearly 90% were seen once; the top ten hold 0.25% to 0.3%. The CDR3 is made up of 13 amino acids. Germline CDR1 SGDLS, CDR2 YYNGEE. Trimming removed 9 bases from V and 5 bases from J, with 18 bases in between.

This TCR came from a human donor with classical Hodgkin lymphoma. The sample taken for sequencing was CD4+ T cells from blood. This chain connects TRBV9 to TRBJ2-7; D remains unclear. CDR3 region: CATSVLSFDEQYF. The DNA for the CDR3 is TGTGCCACAAGCGTCCTATCGTTCGACGAGCAGTACTTC.